A single sample is the source of the 23 T cell receptor beta chains below, sequenced in a study of blood T cell repertoires in COVID-19. Here immunoSEQ multiplex PCR was the method, and the copy in TCRdb shows in-frame clones only, minus some. Among approximately 400,000 clones listed, around 88% were seen once. Sequencing was performed on peripheral blood. These receptors all stem from a woman in her fifties or sixties with COVID-19, enrolled during active disease.

This clone was observed a few times. This chain links TRBV10-2 with TRBJ1-5; TRBD1 matches 9 bases. In germline, CDR1 is WSHSY, CDR2 SAAADI. The CDR3 runs 15 residues. Germline trimming cut 8 bases from V and 1 base from J; bases unmatched to any gene: 6. DNA for the CDR3: TGCGCCAGCCACCCCGGACAGGGGAGCAATCAGCCCCAGCATTTT. It is translated as CASHPGQGSNQPQHF.

The sample holds a few counts of this clone. The J gene is TRBJ1-6, the V gene TRBV6-5, with D tentatively TRBD1 (5 bases). V was pared by 6 bases and J by 6 bases, with 15 bases between. This CDR3 is 15 amino acids long. Germline-derived CDR1 and CDR2 are MNHEY and SVGAGI. CDR3 in DNA: TGTGCCAGCAGGCTTCCGGGGGTGGTTAATTCACCCCTCCACTTT. Residues: CASRLPGVVNSPLHF.

The J gene is TRBJ2-3, the V gene TRBV24-1; the match to TRBD1 covers 9 bases. The CDR3 is 15 residues long. Germline loops: CDR1 KGHDR, CDR2 SFDVKD. The J segment lost 2 bases and the V segment lost 9 bases, leaving 8 bases of the junction unmatched. The CDR3 sequence is CATQEGQGHTDTQYF. In nucleotides, the CDR3 is TGTGCCACCCAAGAAGGACAGGGGCACACAGATACGCAGTATTTT.

There are a few counts of this clone. V is TRBV6-2 or TRBV6-3 and J is TRBJ2-3; TRBD1 agrees at 10 bases. Germline values: CDR1 MNHEY, CDR2 SVGEGT. The CDR3 spans 15 residues. The ends lost 2 bases at V and 5 bases at J; junction bases unmatched: 4. CDR3 loop: CASSYPGQGLDTQYF. The CDR3, as DNA: TGTGCCAGCAGTTACCCGGGACAGGGGTTAGATACGCAGTATTTT.

This clone was picked up a small number of times. V and J are TRBV19 and TRBJ1-2; 9 bases match TRBD1. The CDR3 length is 13 residues. The V gene's germline CDR1 is LNHDA and CDR2 SQIVND (reference sequence). V lost 11 bases, J lost 7 bases, and 11 bases stayed unmatched. CDR3 sequence: CAGSTGQGFGYTF. The CDR3, as DNA: TGTGCCGGCAGTACGGGACAGGGTTTTGGCTACACCTTC.

The chain recombines TRBV5-4 with TRBJ1-1, with TRBD1 matching 7 bases. This CDR3 contains 16 residues. Looked up from germline, CDR1 is SGHNT and CDR2 is YYREEE (reference sequence). The ends lost 3 bases at V and 1 base at J; junction bases unmatched: 9. The CDR3 DNA reads TGTGCCAGCAGCTCCCGGAGAACAGGGGCGAACACTGAAGCTTTCTTT. Amino acids: CASSSRRTGANTEAFF.

This chain uses TRBV19 with TRBJ1-1, with 10 bases matching TRBD1. Germline V gene lookup returns CDR1 LNHDA and CDR2 SQIVND (reference sequence). V lost 5 bases to trimming and J lost 3 bases; unmatched junction nucleotides: 3. The CDR3 is 14 amino acids. CDR3 nucleotide sequence: TGTGCCAGTAGTGTCGACAGGGGGCACACTGAAGCTTTCTTT. The encoded protein is CASSVDRGHTEAFF.

The V gene is TRBV20-1, the J gene TRBJ1-1, with D possibly TRBD1 on 5 matching bases. Germline values: CDR1 DFQATT, CDR2 SNEGSKA (reference sequence). Trimming cost V 3 bases and J 0 bases, with 11 bases left between them. The CDR3 covers 14 residues. The CDR3 here is CSASHAGMNTEAFF. The CDR3 region has the DNA TGCAGTGCTAGTCATGCAGGGATGAACACTGAAGCTTTCTTT.

The chain links TRBV10-3 to TRBJ1-1; tentatively, D is TRBD1 (5 bases). The V end was cut by 7 bases, the J end by 4 bases, with 13 bases between. Germline lookup yields CDR1 ENHRY and CDR2 SYGVKD. The CDR3 is made up of 13 amino acids. The CDR3 coding sequence is TGTGCCATCAAACCAGGAGGGACCACTGAAGCTTTCTTT. Protein sequence: CAIKPGGTTEAFF.

This clone was seen a handful of times. The gene calls are TRBV24-1 and TRBJ2-2, with TRBD1 matching 8 bases. The CDR3 is 12 residues long. The ends lost 11 bases at V and 4 bases at J; junction bases unmatched: 2. Germline V gene data show CDR1 as KGHDR and CDR2 as SFDVKD. CDR3 residues: CAIGQGTGELFF. CDR3 bases: TGTGCCATCGGACAGGGCACCGGGGAGCTGTTTTTT.

The chain combines TRBV19 with TRBJ2-7; 7 bases line up with TRBD1. The ends lost 3 bases at V and 4 bases at J; junction bases unmatched: 9. This CDR3 has 15 amino acids. Per the germline V gene, CDR1 is LNHDA and CDR2 is SQIVND (reference sequence). The CDR3 sequence is CASSITGQVGYEQYF. The CDR3 DNA reads TGTGCCAGTAGTATTACCGGACAGGTCGGGTACGAGCAGTACTTC. Using reference TRBV19 and TRBJ2-7 for the parts outside the CDR3, the full variable domain is DGGITQSPKYLFRKEGQNVTLSCEQNLNHDAMYWYRQDPGQGLRLIYYSQIVNDFQKGDIAEGYSVSREKKESFPLTVTSAQKNPTAFYLCASSITGQVGYEQYFGPGTRLTVT.

This clone was counted a single time. The chain employs TRBV6-5 and TRBJ2-7; 8 bases agree with TRBD1. CDR1 is MNHEY and CDR2 is SVGAGI in the germline V gene. With V trimmed by 5 bases and J by 0 bases, 3 bases remained unmatched. CDR3 length equals 14 residues. Here the CDR3 reads CASSPGTGSYEQYF. In nucleotides, the CDR3 is TGTGCCAGCAGTCCCGGGACAGGCTCCTACGAGCAGTACTTC.

This clone was seen a handful of times. The chain is built from TRBV7-2 and TRBJ2-7, with 11 bases aligning to TRBD2. The junction had 3 bases not matched to a gene; V was cut back by 1 base and J by 4 bases. Germline V gene data show CDR1 as SGHTA and CDR2 as FQGNSA. The CDR3 length is 15 residues. CDR3 protein: CASSLVGTSGYEQYF. CDR3 DNA sequence: TGTGCCAGCAGCTTAGTGGGGACTAGCGGTTACGAGCAGTACTTC.

About this clone: Other DNA variants within this sample encode the same CDR3. The V call is TRBV5-6, the J call TRBJ2-5, with 7 bases lining up with TRBD1. In germline, CDR1 is SGHDT, CDR2 YYEEEE. The CDR3 is made up of 14 amino acids. J gave up 2 bases and V 1 base, and 2 bases lay outside the gene matches. CDR3 bases: TGTGCCAGCAGCTTGAGACAGGGTCAAGAGACCCAGTACTTC. As protein: CASSLRQGQETQYF. Filled out from reference TRBV5-6 and TRBJ2-5, the complete variable domain reads DAGVTQSPTHLIKTRGQQVTLRCSPKSGHDTVSWYQQALGQGPQFIFQYYEEEERQRGNFPDRFSGHQFPNYSSELNVNALLLGDSALYLCASSLRQGQETQYFGPGTRLLVL.

As DNA, the CDR3 is TGTGCCAGCATCAAGAGGGGGGACAGGAGGAATGAGCAGTTCTTC. Residues: CASIKRGDRRNEQFF. V is TRBV2 and J is TRBJ2-1; TRBD1 matches at 8 bases. The CDR3 covers 15 residues. Germline-derived CDR1 and CDR2 are SNHLY and FYNNEI. The V and J ends lost 7 bases and 7 bases, in that order; junction bases with no gene match: 12.

On this clone: The sample carries other DNA sequences with the same CDR3. This chain joins TRBV30 and TRBJ1-3; perhaps TRBD1 as D (6 bases). The CDR3 loop spans 13 amino acids. CDR1 and CDR2 from the germline V gene are GTSNPN and SVGIG (reference sequence). V was cut by 5 bases and J by 1 base, with 9 bases left in between. CDR3: CAWATGSGNTIYF. Written as DNA, the CDR3 is TGTGCCTGGGCGACAGGATCTGGAAACACCATATATTTT.

The chain has TRBV30 and TRBJ1-1, with unresolved D. The V gene lost 1 base and the J gene lost 0 bases, with 21 bases spanning the gap. The V gene's germline CDR1 is GTSNPN and CDR2 SVGIG (reference sequence). The CDR3 runs to 18 residues. CDR3 in amino acids: CAWSEAGSWGGMNTEAFF. The CDR3 DNA sequence: TGTGCCTGGAGTGAGGCGGGGAGTTGGGGAGGGATGAACACTGAAGCTTTCTTT. The full variable domain, its missing parts supplied by reference TRBV30 and TRBJ1-1, is SQTIHQWPATLVQPVGSPLSLECTVEGTSNPNLYWYRQAAGRGLQLLFYSVGIGQISSEVPQNLSASRPQDRQFILSSKKLLLSDSGFYLCAWSEAGSWGGMNTEAFFGQGTRLTVV.

The gene calls are TRBV19 and TRBJ1-1, with a tentative D call TRBD1 (5 bases). This CDR3 is built from 13 residues. V lost 7 bases and J lost 5, with 14 bases in between. CDR1 is LNHDA, CDR2 SQIVND, per germline (reference sequence). CDR3 protein: CASTRQLGTEAFF. In nucleotides, the CDR3 is TGTGCCAGTACCAGACAGTTAGGGACTGAAGCTTTCTTT. The whole variable domain, filled in from reference TRBV19 and TRBJ1-1, reads DGGITQSPKYLFRKEGQNVTLSCEQNLNHDAMYWYRQDPGQGLRLIYYSQIVNDFQKGDIAEGYSVSREKKESFPLTVTSAQKNPTAFYLCASTRQLGTEAFFGQGTRLTVV.

The CDR3 spells CASSEETGELFF. The CDR3 coding sequence is TGTGCCAGCAGCGAAGAGACCGGGGAGCTGTTTTTT. The chain combines TRBV9 with TRBJ2-2, with no clear D. This CDR3 has 12 residues. Between the trimmed V and J ends, which lost 3 bases and 5 bases, there was a span of 5 bases. Germline V gene lookup returns CDR1 SGDLS and CDR2 YYNGEE.

The rearrangement links TRBV4-2 to TRBJ1-2, with 7 positions matching TRBD1. The length of the CDR3 is 16 residues. CDR1 is LGHNA and CDR2 is YNFKEQ in the germline V gene. The ends lost 2 bases at V and 4 bases at J; junction bases unmatched: 10. The CDR3 loop is CASSQSSRDSLYGYTF. The DNA of the CDR3 is TGTGCCAGCAGCCAATCGTCCCGGGACAGCCTCTATGGCTACACCTTC.

The chain employs TRBV9 and TRBJ1-2; D is possibly TRBD1 (6 bases). The CDR3 is 13 amino acids. Trimming stripped 0 bases from V and 4 bases from J, with 7 bases between. The germline gives CDR1 SGDLS, CDR2 YYNGEE. CDR3 in DNA: TGTGCCAGCAGCGTAGGGACAGCCTATGGCTACACCTTC. Its translation is CASSVGTAYGYTF.

The CDR3 loop is CASSLVQGSGGYTF. The CDR3, as DNA: TGTGCCAGCAGCTTGGTACAGGGTTCTGGAGGCTACACCTTC. V usage is TRBV5-5 and J usage is TRBJ1-2; a weak D match, TRBD1 (6 bases). The CDR3 extends over 14 amino acids. The V gene's germline CDR1 is SGHKS and CDR2 YYEKEE (reference sequence). Trimming took off 0 bases at V and 8 bases at J, with 14 bases between the two ends.

The J gene is TRBJ2-5, the V gene TRBV7-8, with D perhaps matching TRBD2 (6 bases). The CDR3 has 15 amino acids. The germline V and J ends were trimmed by 3 bases and 5 bases, with 16 bases remaining between them. Looked up from germline, CDR1 is SGHVS and CDR2 is FQNEAQ. CDR3 protein: CASSFRPGLRETQYF. The CDR3 DNA reads as TGTGCCAGCAGCTTTCGACCGGGACTTCGGGAGACCCAGTACTTC. The full variable domain, rest sourced from reference TRBV7-8 and TRBJ2-5, is GAGVSQSPRYKVAKRGQDVALRCDPISGHVSLFWYQQALGQGPEFLTYFQNEAQLDKSGLPSDRFFAERPEGSVSTLKIQRTQQEDSAVYLCASSFRPGLRETQYFGPGTRLLVL.